Shown below are 9 T cell receptor beta chains from a single sample sequenced in a study of T cell responses to AZD1222 COVID-19 vaccine. Using immunoSEQ multiplex PCR, the repertoire was profiled, and TCRdb retains in-frame clones only, with some absent. The sample comprises 150,000 to 200,000 clones, roughly 88% of which are singletons, and roughly 12% rests with the top ten. The sample was peripheral blood, taken 28 days after the second AZD1222 dose. These TCRs come from an adult who received the AZD1222 COVID-19 vaccine.

V is TRBV4-1 and J is TRBJ2-5; D is ambiguous. The germline V gene encodes CDR1 MGHRA and CDR2 YSYEKL. The length of the CDR3 is 15 residues. The V gene lost 4 bases and the J gene lost 2 bases, with 14 bases spanning the gap. The CDR3 spells CASSLGPRAQETQYF. As DNA, the CDR3 is TGCGCCAGCAGCCTCGGACCTAGGGCTCAAGAGACCCAGTACTTC.

The chain employs TRBV5-1 and TRBJ2-7, with 9 positions matching TRBD1. Trimming cost V 0 bases and J 5 bases; bases outside gene matches: 6. This CDR3 has 15 residues. Germline CDR1 reads SGHRS; CDR2 reads YFSETQ. The CDR3 region is CASSLGGQGSHEQYF. The CDR3 DNA reads TGCGCCAGCAGCTTGGGAGGACAGGGGAGTCACGAGCAGTACTTC. Full variable domain (rest looked up from reference TRBV5-1 and TRBJ2-7): KAGVTQTPRYLIKTRGQQVTLSCSPISGHRSVSWYQQTPGQGLQFLFEYFSETQRNKGNFPGRFSGRQFSNSRSEMNVSTLELGDSALYLCASSLGGQGSHEQYFGPGTRLTVT.

The rearrangement joins TRBV3-1 (or the pseudogene TRBV3-2) to TRBJ2-7, with D maybe TRBD2 (5 bases). V was trimmed by 0 bases and J by 6 bases, leaving 15 bases between them. Germline CDR1 is LGHDT and CDR2 is YNNKEL (reference sequence). The CDR3 runs 15 residues. CDR3 amino acids: CASSQEGNYEGEQYF. Here the CDR3 DNA reads TGTGCCAGCAGCCAAGAGGGTAATTATGAGGGCGAGCAGTACTTC.

The V gene is TRBV27, the J gene TRBJ1-1; TRBD1 matches 8 bases. The CDR3 consists of 14 residues. CDR1 MNHEY and CDR2 SMNVEV come from the germline V gene (reference sequence). Trimming removed 5 bases from V and 1 base from J; junction bases left unmatched: 3. The DNA of the CDR3 is TGTGCCAGCAGTGCCGGACAGGGGAACACTGAAGCTTTCTTT. Protein sequence: CASSAGQGNTEAFF.

The CDR3 nucleotides read TGTGCCAGCAGCCCCCAGGTACCCCGATCAGGGGAAAAACTGTTTTTT. It is translated as CASSPQVPRSGEKLFF. The chain is built from TRBV4-2 and TRBJ1-4; tentative D call: TRBD1 (5 bases). Germline values: CDR1 LGHNA, CDR2 YNFKEQ. Trimming removed 4 bases at V and 8 bases at J, with 20 bases between. This CDR3 region has 16 residues.

This sequence joins TRBV4-3 and TRBJ1-1, with D maybe TRBD1 (5 bases). There are 18 residues in the CDR3. Germline CDR1 is LGHNA and CDR2 is YSLEER. V lost 0 bases and J 5 bases, leaving 22 bases between the germline ends. In DNA, the CDR3 is TGCGCCAGCAGCCAAGACCTAGCGACAGCGAATGATGGGACTGAAGCTTTCTTT. It translates to CASSQDLATANDGTEAFF.

V gene TRBV5-1 combines with J gene TRBJ2-2; TRBD1 might be the D (6 bases). Germline V gives CDR1 SGHRS, CDR2 YFSETQ. The length of the CDR3 is 17 residues. The V gene lost 2 bases and the J gene lost 3 bases, with 17 bases spanning the gap. CDR3 region: CASSLGQPRVDTGELFF. The CDR3 DNA sequence: TGCGCCAGCAGCTTAGGACAGCCTCGGGTAGACACCGGGGAGCTGTTTTTT.

This clone appeared a single time. The conserved closing phenylalanine or tryptophan is absent in this CDR3, likely reflecting a read error. The DNA is left out, because the CDR3 cannot be placed on it with certainty; the CDR3 is given as TCRdb lists it. CDR3 region: CASSPDGTGKWDV. V gene TRBV6-2 or TRBV6-3 combines with J gene TRBJ2-3. Looked up from germline, CDR1 is MNHEY and CDR2 is SVGEGT. The CDR3 sequence runs 13 residues, both termini included.

V and J are TRBV3-1 (or the pseudogene TRBV3-2) and TRBJ2-1; no clear D. CDR1 and CDR2 (germline): LGHDT, YNNKEL (reference sequence). V shed 1 base and J shed 6 bases, with 7 bases lying between them. The CDR3 consists of 13 residues. The CDR3 reads CASSQVWGNEQFF. CDR3 nucleotides: TGTGCCAGCAGCCAAGTTTGGGGCAATGAGCAGTTCTTC.